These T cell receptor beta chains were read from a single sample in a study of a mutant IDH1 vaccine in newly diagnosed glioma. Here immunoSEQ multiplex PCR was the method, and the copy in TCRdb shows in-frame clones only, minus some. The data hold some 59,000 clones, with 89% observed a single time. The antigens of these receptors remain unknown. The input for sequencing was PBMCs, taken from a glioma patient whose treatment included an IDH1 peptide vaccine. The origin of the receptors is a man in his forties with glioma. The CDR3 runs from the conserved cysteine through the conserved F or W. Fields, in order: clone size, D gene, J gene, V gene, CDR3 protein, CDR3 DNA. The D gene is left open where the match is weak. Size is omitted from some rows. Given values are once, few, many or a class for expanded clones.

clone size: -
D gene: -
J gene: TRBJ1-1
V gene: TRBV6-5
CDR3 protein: CASSQTYTRNTEAFF
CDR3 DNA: TGTGCCAGCAGCCAAACGTATACCCGGAACACTGAAGCTTTCTTT

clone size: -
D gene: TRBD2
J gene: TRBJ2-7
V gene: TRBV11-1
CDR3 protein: CASSSGTSGWSSYEQYF
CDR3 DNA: TGTGCCAGCAGCTCCGGGACTAGCGGATGGAGCTCCTACGAGCAGTACTTC

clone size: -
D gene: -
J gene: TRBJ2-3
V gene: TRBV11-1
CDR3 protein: CASSLAGALGDTQYF
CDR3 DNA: TGTGCCAGCAGCTTAGCGGGGGCGCTGGGAGATACGCAGTATTTT

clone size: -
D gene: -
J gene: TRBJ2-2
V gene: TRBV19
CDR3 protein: CASSPQGRANTGELFF
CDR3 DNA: TGTGCCAGTAGCCCACAGGGGAGGGCGAACACCGGGGAGCTGTTTTTT

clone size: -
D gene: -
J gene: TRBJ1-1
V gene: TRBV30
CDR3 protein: CAWNTQQLVTNTEAFF
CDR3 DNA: TGTGCCTGGAATACTCAGCAGCTTGTCACGAACACTGAAGCTTTCTTT

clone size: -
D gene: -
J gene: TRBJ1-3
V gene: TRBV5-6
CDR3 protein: CASSSSAGNTIYF
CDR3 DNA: TGTGCCAGCAGCTCTTCGGCTGGAAACACCATATATTTT

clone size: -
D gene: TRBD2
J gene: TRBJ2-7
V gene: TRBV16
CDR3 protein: CASSHGTSGTNEQYF
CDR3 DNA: TGTGCCAGCAGCCACGGGACTAGCGGGACAAACGAGCAGTACTTC

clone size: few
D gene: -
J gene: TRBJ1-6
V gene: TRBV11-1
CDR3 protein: CASSFRRQGNSPLHF
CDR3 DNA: TGTGCCAGCAGCTTTAGGCGGCAGGGTAACTCACCCCTCCACTTT

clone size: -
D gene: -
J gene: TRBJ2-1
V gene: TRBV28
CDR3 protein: CASKGNGMNEQFF
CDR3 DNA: TGTGCCAGCAAGGGGAACGGAATGAATGAGCAGTTCTTC

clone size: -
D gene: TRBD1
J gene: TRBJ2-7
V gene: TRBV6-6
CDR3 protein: CASIPDRGNGEQYF
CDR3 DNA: TGTGCCAGCATCCCGGACAGGGGGAACGGCGAGCAGTACTTC

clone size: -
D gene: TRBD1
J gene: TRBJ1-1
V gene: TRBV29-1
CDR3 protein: CSVEGQGWTEAFF
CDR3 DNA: TGCAGCGTTGAGGGACAGGGATGGACTGAAGCTTTCTTT